The 32 T cell receptor beta chains reported below all come from one sample, sequenced in a study of cytomegalovirus exposure and HLA in healthy donors. It was with 60 Vbeta and 13 Jbeta primers that the PCR ran. Only in-frame clones appear in the TCRdb table, and some are missing; sequencing was by immunoSEQ multiplex PCR. The data contain approximately 120,000 clones, more than 70% of them singletons. The sequenced material came from PBMCs. Receptors originate from a woman aged 30 to 39 in good health and CMV-seropositive.

This chain uses TRBV10-3 with TRBJ1-2, with a possible D match to TRBD1 (5 bases). CDR1 ENHRY and CDR2 SYGVKD come from the germline V gene. There are 14 residues in the CDR3. V lost 6 bases to trimming and J lost 5 bases, with 16 bases between them. CDR3 sequence reads: CAISPTADAYGYTF. For the CDR3, the DNA is TGTGCCATCAGCCCGACAGCCGATGCGTATGGCTACACCTTC.

Concerning this clone itself: Mismatch with germline at one junction end may stem from a read error. This chain connects TRBV13 to TRBJ2-7; 12 bases fit TRBD2. CDR1 is PRHDT, CDR2 FYEKMQ, per germline (reference sequence). CDR3 length equals 12 residues. CDR3 sequence (DNA): TGTGCCAGCAGCTTAGGTGCTAGCGGGAGGGTCTTC. Its protein product is CASSLGASGRVF.

The DNA for the CDR3 is TGCAGCGTTCATCGGACAGGGGGTAAAGTCTATGGCTACACCTTC. This codes for CSVHRTGGKVYGYTF. This sequence joins TRBV29-1 and TRBJ1-2, with 10 nucleotides matching TRBD1. CDR1 and CDR2 from the germline V gene are SQVTM and ANQGSEA. The CDR3 has 15 amino acids. Trimming took 5 bases from V and 4 from J; bases not matched to a gene: 10. The variable domain in full, completed from reference TRBV29-1 and TRBJ1-2, reads SAVISQKPSRDICQRGTSLTIQCQVDSQVTMMFWYRQQPGQSLTLIATANQGSEATYESGFVIDKFPISRPNLTFSTLTVSNMSPEDSSIYLCSVHRTGGKVYGYTFGSGTRLTVV.

This chain connects TRBV9 to TRBJ2-1; a possible D gene is TRBD2 (6 bases). The ends were cut back, 3 bases at V and 5 bases at J, with 18 bases in the middle. The CDR3 is made up of 16 amino acids. The V gene's germline CDR1 is SGDLS and CDR2 YYNGEE. Written as DNA, the CDR3 is TGTGCCAGCAGCGCTACCTGGCGGGGCGATAACAATGAGCAGTTCTTC. Residues: CASSATWRGDNNEQFF.

This chain links TRBV5-1 with TRBJ2-2; 8 nucleotides align to TRBD1. The CDR3 sequence is 15 residues long. Germline loops: CDR1 SGHRS, CDR2 YFSETQ. The V segment lost 1 base and the J segment 5 bases; nucleotides outside the gene matches: 4. The CDR3 region has the DNA TGCGCCAGCAGCTTGTTACAGGGGGAGACCGGGGAGCTGTTTTTT. Residues: CASSLLQGETGELFF.

The chain joins TRBV6-5 to TRBJ2-7; TRBD1 matches at 8 bases. The junction had 11 bases not matched to a gene; V was cut back by 1 base and J by 12 bases. Germline loops: CDR1 MNHEY, CDR2 SVGAGI. The CDR3 has 14 residues. For the CDR3, the DNA is TGTGCCAGCAGTTACTTGACCACAGGGGGAGTTCGGTACTTC. This gives the protein CASSYLTTGGVRYF.

This clone has only a few counts. DNA of the CDR3: TGTGCCAGCAGTTCCCCCCTGGGGGCGCAGTTCTTC. This gives the protein CASSSPLGAQFF. The chain recombines TRBV27 with TRBJ2-1, with a possible D match to TRBD1 (6 bases). With 4 bases removed from V and 12 bases from J, the gap between germline ends came to 13 bases. Germline lookup yields CDR1 MNHEY and CDR2 SMNVEV (reference sequence). This CDR3 contains 12 residues.

The chain employs TRBV9 and TRBJ2-3; 9 nucleotides agree with TRBD2. Germline CDR1 and CDR2: SGDLS and YYNGEE. The length of the CDR3 is 15 residues. Trimming cost V 3 bases and J 2 bases; bases outside gene matches: 4. The CDR3 reads CASSGPGLATDTQYF. Written as DNA, the CDR3 is TGTGCCAGCAGCGGACCGGGACTAGCCACAGATACGCAGTATTTT.

The chain is built from TRBV6-5 and TRBJ2-5; 9 bases agree with TRBD1. The DNA matches TRBJ2-7 better at its end, which makes the J call doubtful. The CDR3 contains 13 residues. Germline V gene data show CDR1 as MNHEY and CDR2 as SVGAGI. The CDR3, as DNA: TGTGCCAGCAGACAGGGGGCCTCCTACGAGCAGTACTTC. This encodes CASRQGASYEQYF.

This sequence joins TRBV9 and TRBJ2-3; TRBD2 agrees at 7 bases. J was trimmed by 2 bases and V by 0 bases; bases with no gene match: 6. The germline V gene encodes CDR1 SGDLS and CDR2 YYNGEE. CDR3 length: 16 amino acids. CDR3 DNA: TGTGCCAGCAGCGTAGGACTAGCTGTGACCACAGATACGCAGTATTTT. It yields the protein CASSVGLAVTTDTQYF.

This chain uses TRBV6-1 with TRBJ1-5, with D maybe TRBD1 (5 bases). The CDR3 length is 13 residues. V lost 6 bases and J 6 bases, leaving 12 bases between the germline ends. CDR1 is MNHNS, CDR2 SASEGT, per germline. CDR3 nucleotides: TGTGCCAGCAGCCGACTCCAGGGTCAGCCCCAGCATTTT. Translating it yields CASSRLQGQPQHF.

This chain connects TRBV27 to TRBJ1-2; D ambiguous. With 6 bases removed from V and 6 bases from J, the gap between germline ends came to 17 bases. The germline CDR1 and CDR2 sequences are MNHEY and SMNVEV (reference sequence). CDR3 length equals 14 residues. The CDR3 sequence: CASRKTLGSDGYTF. The CDR3 DNA follows: TGTGCCAGCAGAAAGACCCTAGGGAGTGATGGCTACACCTTC.

The chain couples TRBV6-5 to TRBJ1-2, with 8 bases matching TRBD1. The CDR3 extends over 13 amino acids. Germline V gene data show CDR1 as MNHEY and CDR2 as SVGAGI. V shed 5 bases and J 8 bases; nucleotides not matched to a gene: 7. This CDR3 reads CASSQGQALGYTF. CDR3 DNA: TGTGCCAGCAGTCAGGGACAGGCCCTGGGCTACACCTTC.

This chain connects TRBV19 to TRBJ1-1; D not resolved. The germline V gene has CDR1 LNHDA and CDR2 SQIVND (reference sequence). The CDR3 spans 14 residues. Trimming left V 5 bases short and J 4 bases short, with 14 bases between. CDR3 residues: CASSPERFVTEAFF. DNA of the CDR3: TGTGCCAGTAGTCCTGAGCGCTTCGTCACTGAAGCTTTCTTT.

J is TRBJ2-3 and V is TRBV7-9, with D possibly TRBD1 on 5 matching bases. CDR1 is SEHNR and CDR2 is FQNEAQ in the germline V gene (reference sequence). The CDR3 spans 14 residues. V lost 3 bases, J lost 4 bases, and 11 bases lay in between. CDR3 sequence reads: CASSLSRGADTQYF. CDR3 nucleotides: TGTGCCAGCAGCTTGAGTAGGGGTGCAGATACGCAGTATTTT.

The chain combines TRBV2 with TRBJ2-1; a weak D match, TRBD2 (6 bases). The CDR3 sequence is 14 residues long. The V gene's germline CDR1 is SNHLY and CDR2 FYNNEI. Trimming shortened V by 9 bases and J by 5 bases, and 17 bases separated the two germline ends. CDR3 nucleotides: TGTGCCAGAGGGCGGGGTGTAGGCGACAATGAGCAGTTCTTC. This translates into CARGRGVGDNEQFF.

CDR3 sequence (DNA): TGTGCCAGCAGGGACACTATATCCTACGAGCAGTACTTC. Amino acid sequence: CASRDTISYEQYF. The genes are TRBV6-1 and TRBJ2-7, with D maybe TRBD1 (5 bases). Per germline, CDR1 MNHNS and CDR2 SASEGT. V was pared by 6 bases and J by 1 base, with 10 bases between. This CDR3 has 13 residues.

The CDR3: CASSYWAGGNTGELFF. The CDR3 coding sequence is TGTGCCAGCAGTTACTGGGCGGGAGGGAACACCGGGGAGCTGTTTTTT. This chain links TRBV6-5 with TRBJ2-2; 8 bases are shared with TRBD2. V shed 1 base and J 1 base; nucleotides not matched to a gene: 2. The CDR3 is 16 residues long. The germline CDR1 and CDR2 sequences are MNHEY and SVGAGI.

V is TRBV30 and J is TRBJ2-7; the D is unclear. Germline V gene sequence: CDR1 GTSNPN, CDR2 SVGIG (reference sequence). CDR3 length equals 13 residues. V was trimmed by 1 base and J by 4 bases, leaving 11 bases between them. This CDR3 reads CAWSAYDFYEQYF. The CDR3, as DNA: TGTGCCTGGAGTGCATATGACTTTTACGAGCAGTACTTC.

This rearrangement joins TRBV18 to TRBJ1-5; 7 nucleotides line up with TRBD1. Germline-derived CDR1 and CDR2 are KGHSH and LQKENI. This CDR3 is 15 amino acids long. With 11 bases clipped from V and 7 bases from J, the junction kept 17 bases outside the gene matches. The CDR3 is CASGGGSRVHQPQHF. The CDR3 DNA is TGTGCCTCGGGAGGGGGCTCCAGGGTGCACCAGCCCCAGCATTTT.

The V and J genes are TRBV14 and TRBJ2-7, with 8 bases fitting TRBD2. The CDR3 has 16 residues. Germline values: CDR1 SGHDN, CDR2 FVKESK. Losses at the gene ends were 1 base for V and 5 bases for J; bases not matched to a gene: 10. Here the CDR3 DNA reads TGTGCCAGCAGCCAAGTGCGAAGCGGGAGTACCCACGAGCAGTACTTC. It is translated as CASSQVRSGSTHEQYF.

The CDR3 coding sequence is TGCAGCGTTGTAATGCACAACGATGGCTACACCTTC. Residues: CSVVMHNDGYTF. This chain uses TRBV29-1 with TRBJ1-2, with D unclear. This CDR3 region has 12 residues. Germline lookup yields CDR1 SQVTM and CDR2 ANQGSEA. The V end was cut by 4 bases, the J end by 6 bases, with 12 bases between.

The rearrangement uses TRBV5-6 and TRBJ2-7, with D possibly being TRBD2 (5 bases). Trimming shortened V by 2 bases and J by 3 bases, and 18 bases separated the two germline ends. Germline V gene sequence: CDR1 SGHDT, CDR2 YYEEEE. CDR3 length: 16 amino acids. As DNA, the CDR3 is TGTGCCAGCAGCTTCCAAACGGGAATAGTCGGCTACGAGCAGTACTTC. The encoded protein is CASSFQTGIVGYEQYF. Variable domain in full (rest from reference TRBV5-6 and TRBJ2-7): DAGVTQSPTHLIKTRGQQVTLRCSPKSGHDTVSWYQQALGQGPQFIFQYYEEEERQRGNFPDRFSGHQFPNYSSELNVNALLLGDSALYLCASSFQTGIVGYEQYFGPGTRLTVT.

The V and J genes are TRBV2 and TRBJ2-2; 11 nucleotides align to TRBD2. CDR3 length: 15 residues. J lost 1 base, V lost 6 bases, and 1 base had no gene match. CDR1 is SNHLY and CDR2 is FYNNEI in the germline V gene. The CDR3 sequence is CASRTSGMNTGELFF. The CDR3, as DNA: TGTGCCAGCAGGACTAGCGGGATGAACACCGGGGAGCTGTTTTTT.

This clone showed up just once. This chain connects TRBV30 to TRBJ2-1; maybe TRBD2 (6 bases). The CDR3 is 12 amino acids. The V end was cut by 3 bases, the J end by 3 bases, with 6 bases between. Germline CDR1 is GTSNPN and CDR2 is SVGIG (reference sequence). The CDR3 DNA reads as TGTGCCTGGAGCGGGAGCTACAATGAGCAGTTCTTC. It is translated as CAWSGSYNEQFF.

This clone was found a few times. This sequence joins TRBV15 and TRBJ2-6; a possible D gene is TRBD1 (6 bases). The CDR3 has 22 amino acids. The germline gives CDR1 LNHNV, CDR2 YYDKDF (reference sequence). The V end was cut by 1 base, the J end by 1 base, with 26 bases between. In DNA form, the CDR3 reads TGTGCCACCAGCAGAGGGCCGGCGGTAACCATCAGCGGACAGTCTGGGGCCAACGTCCTGACTTTC. Protein sequence: CATSRGPAVTISGQSGANVLTF.

The chain carries TRBV19 and TRBJ2-2, with TRBD2 matching over 11 bases. The CDR3 is made up of 19 amino acids. Losses at the gene ends were 1 base for V and 2 bases for J; bases not matched to a gene: 9. CDR1 LNHDA and CDR2 SQIVND come from the germline V gene (reference sequence). The CDR3 protein is CASSIAPRTSGSNTGELFF. CDR3 nucleotide sequence: TGTGCCAGTAGTATAGCCCCGAGGACTAGCGGGTCTAACACCGGGGAGCTGTTTTTT.

The chain recombines TRBV6-6 with TRBJ1-5, with 7 bases aligning to TRBD1. The length of the CDR3 is 16 residues. Looked up from germline, CDR1 is MNHNY and CDR2 is SVGAGI (reference sequence). V gave up 2 bases and J gave up 1 base; unmatched junction bases: 5. DNA for the CDR3: TGTGCCAGCAGTTACGGCTCAGGGGGGAGCAATCAGCCCCAGCATTTT. This encodes CASSYGSGGSNQPQHF.

The V call is TRBV2, the J call TRBJ1-4; 9 nucleotides align to TRBD1. Germline V gene data show CDR1 as SNHLY and CDR2 as FYNNEI. The CDR3 length is 13 residues. Losses at the gene ends were 6 bases for V and 8 bases for J; bases not matched to a gene: 4. The CDR3 sequence: CASRGQGAEKLFF. The CDR3 DNA is TGTGCCAGCAGGGGACAGGGTGCAGAAAAACTGTTTTTT.

This chain uses TRBV30 with TRBJ2-5, with D possibly TRBD1 on 5 matching bases. Germline-derived CDR1 and CDR2 are GTSNPN and SVGIG (reference sequence). With 3 bases removed from V and 5 bases from J, the gap between germline ends came to 13 bases. The CDR3 sequence is 13 residues long. The CDR3 DNA reads as TGTGCCTGGAGGGGGCCCCCCCAGGAGACCCAGTACTTC. It encodes CAWRGPPQETQYF.

The chain links TRBV14 to TRBJ1-1, with D perhaps matching TRBD1 (6 bases). This CDR3 is built from 11 residues. Trimming left V 5 bases short and J 10 bases short, with 11 bases between. Germline V lookup: CDR1 SGHDN, CDR2 FVKESK. The CDR3 DNA is TGTGCCAGCAGCAGGGGGGGAGGAGCTTTCTTT. Its translation is CASSRGGGAFF.

This clone came up once. The chain employs TRBV27 and TRBJ1-5, with 8 bases identical to TRBD1. In germline, CDR1 is MNHEY, CDR2 SMNVEV (reference sequence). The junction had 2 bases not matched to a gene; V was cut back by 3 bases and J by 1 base. CDR3 length: 15 residues. Here the CDR3 DNA reads TGTGCCAGCAGTTTCCAGGGGGCCAGCAATCAGCCCCAGCATTTT. As protein: CASSFQGASNQPQHF.